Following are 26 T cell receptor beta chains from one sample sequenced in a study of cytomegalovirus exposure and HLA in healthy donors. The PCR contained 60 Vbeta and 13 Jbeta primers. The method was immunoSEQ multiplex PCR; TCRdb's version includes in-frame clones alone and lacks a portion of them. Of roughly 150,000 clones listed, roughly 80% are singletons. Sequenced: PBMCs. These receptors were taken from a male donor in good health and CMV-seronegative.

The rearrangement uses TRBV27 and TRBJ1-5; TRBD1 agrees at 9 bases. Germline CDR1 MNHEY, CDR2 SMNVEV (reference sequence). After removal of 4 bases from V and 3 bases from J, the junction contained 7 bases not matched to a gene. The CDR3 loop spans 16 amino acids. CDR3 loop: CASSSAGTGYNQPQHF. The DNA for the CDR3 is TGTGCCAGCAGTTCCGCCGGGACAGGGTACAATCAGCCCCAGCATTTT.

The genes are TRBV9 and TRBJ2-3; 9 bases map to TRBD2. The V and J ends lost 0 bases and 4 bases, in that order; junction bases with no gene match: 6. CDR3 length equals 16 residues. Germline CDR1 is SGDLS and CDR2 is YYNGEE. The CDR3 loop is CASSVVPSGASDTQYF. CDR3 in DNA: TGTGCCAGCAGCGTAGTGCCTAGCGGGGCCTCAGATACGCAGTATTTT. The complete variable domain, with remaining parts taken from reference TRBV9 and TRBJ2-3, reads DSGVTQTPKHLITATGQRVTLRCSPRSGDLSVYWYQQSLDQGLQFLIQYYNGEERAKGNILERFSAQQFPDLHSELNLSSLELGDSALYFCASSVVPSGASDTQYFGPGTRLTVL.

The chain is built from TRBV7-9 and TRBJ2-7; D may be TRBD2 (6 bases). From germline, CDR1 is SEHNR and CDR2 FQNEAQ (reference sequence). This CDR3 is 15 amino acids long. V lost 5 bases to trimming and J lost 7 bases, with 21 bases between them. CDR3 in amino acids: CASSPQGLPLMEQYF. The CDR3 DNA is TGTGCCAGCAGCCCCCAGGGACTGCCCCTTATGGAGCAGTACTTC.

CDR3 amino acids: CASSFRGLNTEAFF. CDR3 nucleotides: TGTGCCAGCTCATTCAGGGGTTTGAACACTGAAGCTTTCTTT. The chain carries TRBV18 and TRBJ1-1; D may be TRBD1 (6 bases). Germline-derived CDR1 and CDR2 are KGHSH and LQKENI. The CDR3 length is 14 residues. Trimming took 5 bases from V and 0 from J, leaving 10 bases between them.

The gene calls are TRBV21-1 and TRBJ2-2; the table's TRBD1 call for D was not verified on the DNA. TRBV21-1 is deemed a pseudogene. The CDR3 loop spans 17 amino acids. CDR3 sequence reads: CASRQGLGQRNTGELFF. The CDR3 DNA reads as TGTGCCAGTCGACAGGGGTTGGGCCAGAGGAACACCGGGGAGCTGTTTTTT.

The CDR3 coding sequence is TGTGCCAGCAGCTTTTCTTCCCATGAGCAGTTCTTC. It encodes CASSFSSHEQFF. This chain links TRBV2 with TRBJ2-1; D gene ambiguous. In germline, CDR1 is SNHLY, CDR2 FYNNEI. Trimming cost V 6 bases and J 8 bases, with 11 bases left between them. CDR3 length equals 12 residues.

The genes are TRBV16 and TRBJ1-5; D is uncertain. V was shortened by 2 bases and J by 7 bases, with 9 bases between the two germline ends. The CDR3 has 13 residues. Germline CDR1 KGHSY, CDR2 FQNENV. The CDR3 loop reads CASSQAESQPQHF. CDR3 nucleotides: TGTGCCAGCAGCCAAGCAGAATCCCAGCCCCAGCATTTT.

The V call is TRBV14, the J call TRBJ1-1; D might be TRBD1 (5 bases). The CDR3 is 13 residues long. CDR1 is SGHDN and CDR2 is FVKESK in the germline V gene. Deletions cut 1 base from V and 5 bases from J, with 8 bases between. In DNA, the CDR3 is TGTGCCAGCAGCCAAGGTCAGGGTACTGAAGCTTTCTTT. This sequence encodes CASSQGQGTEAFF.

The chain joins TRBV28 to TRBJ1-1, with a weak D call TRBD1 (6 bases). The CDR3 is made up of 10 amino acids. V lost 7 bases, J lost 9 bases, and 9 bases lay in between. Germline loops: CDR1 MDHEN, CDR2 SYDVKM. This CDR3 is CASTDRKAFF. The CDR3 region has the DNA TGTGCCAGCACCGACAGGAAAGCTTTCTTT.

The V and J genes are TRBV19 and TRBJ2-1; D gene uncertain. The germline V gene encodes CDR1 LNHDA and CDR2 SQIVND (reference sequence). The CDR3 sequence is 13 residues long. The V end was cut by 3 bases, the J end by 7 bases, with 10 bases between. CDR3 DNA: TGTGCCAGTAGTATTCTTCACAAGAATGAGCAGTTCTTC. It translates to CASSILHKNEQFF.

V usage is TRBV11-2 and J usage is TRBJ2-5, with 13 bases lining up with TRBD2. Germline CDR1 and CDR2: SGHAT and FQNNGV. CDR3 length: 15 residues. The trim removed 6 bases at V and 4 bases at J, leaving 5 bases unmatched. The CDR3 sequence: CASSSRLAGGETQYF. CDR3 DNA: TGTGCCAGCAGTTCTAGACTAGCGGGGGGAGAGACCCAGTACTTC.

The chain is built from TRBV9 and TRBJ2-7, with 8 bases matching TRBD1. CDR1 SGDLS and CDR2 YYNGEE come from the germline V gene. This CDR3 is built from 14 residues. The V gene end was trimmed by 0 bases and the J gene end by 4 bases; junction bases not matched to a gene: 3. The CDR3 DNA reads TGTGCCAGCAGCGTAGGCCAGGGGGCTTACGAGCAGTACTTC. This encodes CASSVGQGAYEQYF.

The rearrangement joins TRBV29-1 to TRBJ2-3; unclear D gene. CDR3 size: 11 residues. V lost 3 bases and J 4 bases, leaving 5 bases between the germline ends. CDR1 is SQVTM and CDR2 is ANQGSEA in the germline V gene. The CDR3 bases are TGCAGCGTTGATAGAGCAGATACGCAGTATTTT. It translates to CSVDRADTQYF.

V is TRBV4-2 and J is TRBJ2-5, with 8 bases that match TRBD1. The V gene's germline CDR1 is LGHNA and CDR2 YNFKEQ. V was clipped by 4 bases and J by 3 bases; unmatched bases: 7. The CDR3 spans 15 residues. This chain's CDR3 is CASSLFTGGEETQYF. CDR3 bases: TGTGCCAGCAGCCTTTTCACAGGGGGAGAAGAGACCCAGTACTTC.

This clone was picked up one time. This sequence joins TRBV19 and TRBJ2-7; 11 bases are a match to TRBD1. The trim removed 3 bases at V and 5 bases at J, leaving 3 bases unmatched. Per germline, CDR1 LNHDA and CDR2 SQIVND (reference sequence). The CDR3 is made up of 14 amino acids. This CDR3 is CASSMGDRGDEQYF. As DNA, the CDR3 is TGTGCCAGTAGTATGGGGGACAGGGGGGACGAGCAGTACTTC. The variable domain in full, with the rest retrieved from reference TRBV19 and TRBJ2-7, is DGGITQSPKYLFRKEGQNVTLSCEQNLNHDAMYWYRQDPGQGLRLIYYSQIVNDFQKGDIAEGYSVSREKKESFPLTVTSAQKNPTAFYLCASSMGDRGDEQYFGPGTRLTVT.

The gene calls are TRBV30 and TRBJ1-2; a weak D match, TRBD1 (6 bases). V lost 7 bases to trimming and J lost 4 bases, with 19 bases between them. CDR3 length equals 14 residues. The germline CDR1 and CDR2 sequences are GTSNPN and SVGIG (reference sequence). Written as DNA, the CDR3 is TGTGCCTCTAGTCGGGGGGGCTTTTCCTATGGCTACACCTTC. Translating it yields CASSRGGFSYGYTF.

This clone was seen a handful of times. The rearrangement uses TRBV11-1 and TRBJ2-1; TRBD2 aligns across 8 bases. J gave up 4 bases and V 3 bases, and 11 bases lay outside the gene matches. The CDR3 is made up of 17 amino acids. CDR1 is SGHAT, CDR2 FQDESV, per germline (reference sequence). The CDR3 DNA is TGTGCCAGCAGCTTCGGACTAGCCGGTAGACCTTACAATGAGCAGTTCTTC. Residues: CASSFGLAGRPYNEQFF. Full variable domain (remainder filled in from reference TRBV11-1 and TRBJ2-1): EAEVAQSPRYKITEKSQAVAFWCDPISGHATLYWYRQILGQGPELLVQFQDESVVDDSQLPKDRFSAERLKGVDSTLKIQPAELGDSAMYLCASSFGLAGRPYNEQFFGPGTRLTVL.

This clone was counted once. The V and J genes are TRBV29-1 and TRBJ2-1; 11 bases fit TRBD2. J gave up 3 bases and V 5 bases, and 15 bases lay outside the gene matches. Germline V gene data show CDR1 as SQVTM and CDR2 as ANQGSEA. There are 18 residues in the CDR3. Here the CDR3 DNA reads TGCAGCGTTAAAAAGGTACTAGCGGGAGCTAAGGGCTACAATGAGCAGTTCTTC. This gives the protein CSVKKVLAGAKGYNEQFF.

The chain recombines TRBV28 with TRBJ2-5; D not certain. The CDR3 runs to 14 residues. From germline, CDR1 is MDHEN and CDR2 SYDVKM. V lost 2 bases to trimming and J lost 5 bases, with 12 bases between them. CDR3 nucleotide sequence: TGTGCCAGCAGTTTAAACTCTGCCGGGGAGACCCAGTACTTC. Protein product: CASSLNSAGETQYF.

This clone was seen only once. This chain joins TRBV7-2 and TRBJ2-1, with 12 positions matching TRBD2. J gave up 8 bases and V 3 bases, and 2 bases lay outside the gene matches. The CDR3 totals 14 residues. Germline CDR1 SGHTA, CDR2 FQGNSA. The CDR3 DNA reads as TGTGCCAGCAGCTTGACTAGCGGGAGAGATGAGCAGTTCTTC. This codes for CASSLTSGRDEQFF.

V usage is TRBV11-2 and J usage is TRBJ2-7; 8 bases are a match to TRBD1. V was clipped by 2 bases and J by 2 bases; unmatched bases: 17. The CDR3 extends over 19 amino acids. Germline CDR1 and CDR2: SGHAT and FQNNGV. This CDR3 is CASSLNRPLLDRGAYEQYF. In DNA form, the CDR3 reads TGTGCCAGCAGCTTAAACCGCCCTTTGCTCGACAGGGGAGCCTACGAGCAGTACTTC.

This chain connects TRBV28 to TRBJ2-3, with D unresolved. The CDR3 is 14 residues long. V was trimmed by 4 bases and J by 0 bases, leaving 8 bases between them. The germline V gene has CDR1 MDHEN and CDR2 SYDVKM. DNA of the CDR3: TGTGCCAGCAGTTCCGTCCTTAGCACAGATACGCAGTATTTT. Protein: CASSSVLSTDTQYF.

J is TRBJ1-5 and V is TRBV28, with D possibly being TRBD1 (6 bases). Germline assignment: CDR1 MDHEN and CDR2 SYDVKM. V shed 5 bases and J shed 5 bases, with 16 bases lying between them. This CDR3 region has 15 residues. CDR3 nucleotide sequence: TGTGCCAGCAGTCAGCGGGGGCGCGGGGATCAGCCCCAGCATTTT. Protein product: CASSQRGRGDQPQHF.

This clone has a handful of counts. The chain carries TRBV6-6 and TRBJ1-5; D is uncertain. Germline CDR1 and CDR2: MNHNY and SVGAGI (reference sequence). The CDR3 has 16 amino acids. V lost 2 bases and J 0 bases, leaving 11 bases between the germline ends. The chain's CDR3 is CASSYPPRSSNQPQHF. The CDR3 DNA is TGTGCCAGCAGTTACCCCCCCAGGTCTAGCAATCAGCCCCAGCATTTT.

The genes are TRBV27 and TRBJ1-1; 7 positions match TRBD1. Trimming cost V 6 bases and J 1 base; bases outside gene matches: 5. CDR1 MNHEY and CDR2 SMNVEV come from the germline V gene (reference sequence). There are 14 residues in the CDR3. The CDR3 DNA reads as TGTGCCAGCAGATCCGACAGGGCGAACACTGAAGCTTTCTTT. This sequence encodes CASRSDRANTEAFF.

CDR3 loop: CASSLLGWTEGSGANVLTF. CDR3 bases: TGTGCCAGCAGTCTCTTGGGGTGGACTGAGGGCTCTGGGGCCAACGTCCTGACTTTC. The V and J genes are TRBV27 and TRBJ2-6, with a possible D match to TRBD2 (5 bases). The CDR3 has 19 amino acids. V shed 5 bases and J shed 0 bases, with 20 bases lying between them. CDR1 is MNHEY and CDR2 is SMNVEV in the germline V gene (reference sequence). The variable domain in full, with the rest retrieved from reference TRBV27 and TRBJ2-6, is EAQVTQNPRYLITVTGKKLTVTCSQNMNHEYMSWYRQDPGLGLRQIYYSMNVEVTDKGDVPEGYKVSRKEKRNFPLILESPSPNQTSLYFCASSLLGWTEGSGANVLTFGAGSRLTVL.